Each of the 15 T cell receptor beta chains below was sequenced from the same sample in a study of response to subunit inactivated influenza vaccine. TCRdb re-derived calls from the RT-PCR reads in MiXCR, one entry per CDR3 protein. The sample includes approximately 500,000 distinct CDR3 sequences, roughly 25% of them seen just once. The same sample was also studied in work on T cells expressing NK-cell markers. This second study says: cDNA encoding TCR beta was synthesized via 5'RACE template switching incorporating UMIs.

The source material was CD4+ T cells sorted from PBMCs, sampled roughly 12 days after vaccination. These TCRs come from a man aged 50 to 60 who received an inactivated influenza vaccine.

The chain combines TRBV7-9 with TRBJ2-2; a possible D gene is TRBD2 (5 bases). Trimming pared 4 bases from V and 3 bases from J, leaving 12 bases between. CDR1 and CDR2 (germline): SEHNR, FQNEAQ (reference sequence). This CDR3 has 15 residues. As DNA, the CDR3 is TGTGCCAGCAGCTCCTCGGGCGGGCACACCGGGGAGCTGTTTTTT. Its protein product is CASSSSGGHTGELFF.

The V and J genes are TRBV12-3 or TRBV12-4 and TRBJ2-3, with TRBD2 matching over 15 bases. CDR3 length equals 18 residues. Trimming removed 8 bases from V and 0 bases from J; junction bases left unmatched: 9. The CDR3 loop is CASGWTSGRATSTDTQYF. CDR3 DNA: TGTGCCAGCGGGTGGACTAGCGGGAGGGCAACTAGCACAGATACGCAGTATTTT.

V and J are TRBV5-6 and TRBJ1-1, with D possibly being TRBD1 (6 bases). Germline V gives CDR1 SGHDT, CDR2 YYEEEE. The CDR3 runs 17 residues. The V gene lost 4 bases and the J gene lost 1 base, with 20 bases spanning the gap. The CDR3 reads CASSMMRQGTWNTEAFF. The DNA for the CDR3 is TGTGCCAGCAGCATGATGCGTCAGGGGACCTGGAACACTGAAGCTTTCTTT. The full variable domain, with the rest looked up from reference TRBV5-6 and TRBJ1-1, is DAGVTQSPTHLIKTRGQQVTLRCSPKSGHDTVSWYQQALGQGPQFIFQYYEEEERQRGNFPDRFSGHQFPNYSSELNVNALLLGDSALYLCASSMMRQGTWNTEAFFGQGTRLTVV.

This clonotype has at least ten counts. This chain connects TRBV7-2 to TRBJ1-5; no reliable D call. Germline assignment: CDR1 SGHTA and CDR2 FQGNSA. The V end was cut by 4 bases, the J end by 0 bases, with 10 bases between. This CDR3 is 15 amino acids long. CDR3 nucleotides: TGTGCCAGCAGCTCTTTCGGGGTTAGCAATCAGCCCCAGCATTTT. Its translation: CASSSFGVSNQPQHF.

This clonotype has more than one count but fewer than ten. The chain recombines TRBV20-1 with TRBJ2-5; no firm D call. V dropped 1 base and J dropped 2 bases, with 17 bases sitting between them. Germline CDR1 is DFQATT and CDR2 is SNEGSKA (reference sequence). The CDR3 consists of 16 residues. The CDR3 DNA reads TGCAGTGCTAGAGCTCCGTCACAGATCGTTCAAGAGACCCAGTACTTC. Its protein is CSARAPSQIVQETQYF.

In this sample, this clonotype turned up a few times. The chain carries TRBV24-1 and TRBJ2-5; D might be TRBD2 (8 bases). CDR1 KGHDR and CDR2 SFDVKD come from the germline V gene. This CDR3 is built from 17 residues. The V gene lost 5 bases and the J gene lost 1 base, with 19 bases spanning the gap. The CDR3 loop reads CATSAASREGAQETQYF. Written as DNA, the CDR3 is TGTGCCACCAGTGCCGCGAGTCGGGAGGGGGCCCAAGAGACCCAGTACTTC.

This CDR3 is CAICRDRADEQFF. As DNA, the CDR3 is TGTGCCATCTGCCGGGACAGGGCTGATGAGCAGTTCTTC. The chain couples TRBV6-1 to TRBJ2-1; 9 bases match TRBD1. Germline-derived CDR1 and CDR2 are MNHNS and SASEGT. Trimming took 10 bases from V and 8 from J; bases not matched to a gene: 9. The CDR3 covers 13 residues.

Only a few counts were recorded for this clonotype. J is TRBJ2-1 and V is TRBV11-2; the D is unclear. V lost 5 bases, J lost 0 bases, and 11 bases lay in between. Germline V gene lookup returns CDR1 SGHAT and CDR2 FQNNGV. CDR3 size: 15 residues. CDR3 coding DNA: TGTGCCAGCAGCCGTGAGAGAACCTCCTACAATGAGCAGTTCTTC. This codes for CASSRERTSYNEQFF.

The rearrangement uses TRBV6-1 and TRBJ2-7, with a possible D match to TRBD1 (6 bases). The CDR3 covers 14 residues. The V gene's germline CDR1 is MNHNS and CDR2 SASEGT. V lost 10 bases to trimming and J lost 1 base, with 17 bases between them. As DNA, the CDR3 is TGTGCCACTCGTCGGGCAGGGGTTTCCTACGAGCAGTACTTC. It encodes CATRRAGVSYEQYF.

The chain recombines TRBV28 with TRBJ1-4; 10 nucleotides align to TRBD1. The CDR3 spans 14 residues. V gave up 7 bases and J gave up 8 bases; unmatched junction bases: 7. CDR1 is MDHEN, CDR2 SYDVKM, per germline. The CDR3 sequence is CASTATGGREKLFF. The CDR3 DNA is TGTGCCAGCACCGCGACAGGGGGCCGGGAAAAACTGTTTTTT. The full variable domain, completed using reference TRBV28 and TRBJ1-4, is DVKVTQSSRYLVKRTGEKVFLECVQDMDHENMFWYRQDPGLGLRLIYFSYDVKMKEKGDIPEGYSVSREKKERFSLILESASTNQTSMYLCASTATGGREKLFFGSGTQLSVL.

The CDR3 here is CASSQGGDWPSYNEQFF. CDR3 DNA sequence: TGCGCCAGCAGCCAAGGTGGGGACTGGCCCTCCTACAATGAGCAGTTCTTC. The gene calls are TRBV4-3 and TRBJ2-1, with D perhaps TRBD2 (6 bases). Trimming stripped 1 base from V and 0 bases from J, with 13 bases between. Germline CDR1 is LGHNA and CDR2 is YSLEER. CDR3 length: 17 amino acids.

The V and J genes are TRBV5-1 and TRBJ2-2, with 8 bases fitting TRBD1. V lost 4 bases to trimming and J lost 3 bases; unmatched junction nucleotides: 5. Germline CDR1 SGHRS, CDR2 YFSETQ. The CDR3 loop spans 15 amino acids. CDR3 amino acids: CASSLRGPDTGELFF. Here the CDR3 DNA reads TGCGCCAGCAGCCTCAGGGGGCCTGACACCGGGGAGCTGTTTTTT.

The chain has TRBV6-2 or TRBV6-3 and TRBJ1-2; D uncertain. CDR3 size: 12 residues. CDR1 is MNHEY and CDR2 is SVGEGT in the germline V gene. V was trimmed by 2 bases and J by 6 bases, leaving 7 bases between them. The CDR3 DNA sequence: TGTGCCAGCAGTTACACTACCCATGGCTACACCTTC. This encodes CASSYTTHGYTF.

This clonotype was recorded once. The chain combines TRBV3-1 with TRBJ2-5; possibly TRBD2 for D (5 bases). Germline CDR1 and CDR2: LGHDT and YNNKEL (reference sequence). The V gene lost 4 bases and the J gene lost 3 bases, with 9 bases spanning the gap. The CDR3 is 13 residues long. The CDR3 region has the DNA TGTGCCAGCAGCCGCCACGGGGAAGAGACCCAGTACTTC. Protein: CASSRHGEETQYF.

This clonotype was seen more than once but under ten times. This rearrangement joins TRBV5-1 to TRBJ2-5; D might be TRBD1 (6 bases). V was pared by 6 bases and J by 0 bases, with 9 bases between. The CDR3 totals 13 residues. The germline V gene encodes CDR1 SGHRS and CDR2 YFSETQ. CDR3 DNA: TGCGCCAGCAAAGGACAGAACCAAGAGACCCAGTACTTC. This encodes CASKGQNQETQYF.